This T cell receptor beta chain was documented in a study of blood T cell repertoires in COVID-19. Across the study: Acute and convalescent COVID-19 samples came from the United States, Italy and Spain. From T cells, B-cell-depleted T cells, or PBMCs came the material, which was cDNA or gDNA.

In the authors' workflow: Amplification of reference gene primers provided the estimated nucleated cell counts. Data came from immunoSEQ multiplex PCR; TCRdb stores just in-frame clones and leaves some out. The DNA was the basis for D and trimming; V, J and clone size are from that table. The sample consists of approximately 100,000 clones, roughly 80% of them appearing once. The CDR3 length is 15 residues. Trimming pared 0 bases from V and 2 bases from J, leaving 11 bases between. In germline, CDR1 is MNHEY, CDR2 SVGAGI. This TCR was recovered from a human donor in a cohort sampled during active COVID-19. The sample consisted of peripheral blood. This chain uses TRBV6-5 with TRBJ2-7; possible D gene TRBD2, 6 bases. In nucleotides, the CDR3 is TGTGCCAGCAGTTACTCGATGGGGGGTCCCTACGAGCAGTACTTC. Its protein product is CASSYSMGGPYEQYF.